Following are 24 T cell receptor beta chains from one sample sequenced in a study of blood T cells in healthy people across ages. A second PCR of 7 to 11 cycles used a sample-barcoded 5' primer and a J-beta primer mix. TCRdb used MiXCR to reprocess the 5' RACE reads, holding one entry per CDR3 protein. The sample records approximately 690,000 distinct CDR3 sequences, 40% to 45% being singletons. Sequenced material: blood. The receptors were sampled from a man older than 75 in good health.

In DNA form, the CDR3 reads TGCAGCGTTGATGGCGGGAGGGCCTACAATGAGCAGTTCTTC. Residues: CSVDGGRAYNEQFF. V and J are TRBV29-1 and TRBJ2-1; TRBD2 matches at 9 bases. The J segment lost 2 bases and the V segment lost 3 bases, leaving 2 bases of the junction unmatched. Germline loops: CDR1 SQVTM, CDR2 ANQGSEA. The CDR3 loop spans 14 amino acids.

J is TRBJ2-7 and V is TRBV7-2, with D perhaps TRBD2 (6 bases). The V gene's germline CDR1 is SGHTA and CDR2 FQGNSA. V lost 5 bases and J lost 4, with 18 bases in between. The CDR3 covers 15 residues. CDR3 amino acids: CASSRNRDFLYEQYF. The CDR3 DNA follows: TGTGCCAGCAGCCGAAACCGGGACTTCCTGTACGAGCAGTACTTC.

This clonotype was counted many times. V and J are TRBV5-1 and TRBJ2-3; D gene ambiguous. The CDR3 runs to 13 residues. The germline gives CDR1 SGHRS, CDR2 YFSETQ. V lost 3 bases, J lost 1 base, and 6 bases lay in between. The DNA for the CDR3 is TGCGCCAGCAGCTCCCAAGGCACAGATACGCAGTATTTT. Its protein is CASSSQGTDTQYF.

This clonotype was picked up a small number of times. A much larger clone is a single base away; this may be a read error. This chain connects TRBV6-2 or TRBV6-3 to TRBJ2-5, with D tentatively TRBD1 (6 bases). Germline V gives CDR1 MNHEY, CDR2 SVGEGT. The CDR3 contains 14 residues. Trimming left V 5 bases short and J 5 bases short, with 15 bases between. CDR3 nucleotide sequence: TGTGCCAGCAGTGAGGGGGACGCCCGGGAGACCCAGTACTTC. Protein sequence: CASSEGDARETQYF.

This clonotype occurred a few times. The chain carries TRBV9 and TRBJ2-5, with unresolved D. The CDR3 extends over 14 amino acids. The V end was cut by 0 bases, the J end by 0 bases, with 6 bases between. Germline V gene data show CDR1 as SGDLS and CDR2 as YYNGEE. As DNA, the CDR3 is TGTGCCAGCAGCGTAGACGGCCACCAAGAGACCCAGTACTTC. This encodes CASSVDGHQETQYF.

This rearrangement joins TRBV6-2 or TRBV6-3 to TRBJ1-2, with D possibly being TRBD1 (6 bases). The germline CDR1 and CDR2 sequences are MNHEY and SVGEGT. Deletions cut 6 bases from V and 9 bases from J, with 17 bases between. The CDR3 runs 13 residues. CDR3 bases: TGTGCCAGCAGAAAGTCGGAACAGGGCAGCTACACCTTC. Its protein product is CASRKSEQGSYTF.

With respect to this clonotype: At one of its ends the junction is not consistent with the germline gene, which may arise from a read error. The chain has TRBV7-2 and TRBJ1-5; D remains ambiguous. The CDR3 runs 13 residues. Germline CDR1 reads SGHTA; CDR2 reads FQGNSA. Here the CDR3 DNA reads TGTGCCAACAGCAAGGACGTCAATCAGCCCCAGCATTTT. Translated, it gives CANSKDVNQPQHF.

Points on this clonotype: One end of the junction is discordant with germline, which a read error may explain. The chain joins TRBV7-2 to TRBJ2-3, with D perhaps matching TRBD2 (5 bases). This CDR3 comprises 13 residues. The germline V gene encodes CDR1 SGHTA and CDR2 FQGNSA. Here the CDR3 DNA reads TGTGTCAGCGATAGAGGGAGTACAGATACGCAGTATTTT. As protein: CVSDRGSTDTQYF.

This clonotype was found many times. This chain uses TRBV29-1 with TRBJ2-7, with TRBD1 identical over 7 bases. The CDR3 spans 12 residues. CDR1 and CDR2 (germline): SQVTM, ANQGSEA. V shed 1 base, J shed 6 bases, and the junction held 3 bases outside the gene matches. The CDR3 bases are TGCAGCGTTGAAGGACAGGGTAGCGAGCAGTACTTC. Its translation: CSVEGQGSEQYF.

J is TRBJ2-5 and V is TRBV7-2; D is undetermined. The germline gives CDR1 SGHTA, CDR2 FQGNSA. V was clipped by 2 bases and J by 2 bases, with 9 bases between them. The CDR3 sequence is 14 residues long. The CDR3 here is CASSLNLRQETQYF. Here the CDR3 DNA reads TGTGCCAGCAGCTTAAACCTGCGACAAGAGACCCAGTACTTC.

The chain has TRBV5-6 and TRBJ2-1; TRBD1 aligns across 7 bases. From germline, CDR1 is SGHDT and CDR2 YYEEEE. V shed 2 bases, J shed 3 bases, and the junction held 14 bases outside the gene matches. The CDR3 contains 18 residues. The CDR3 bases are TGTGCCAGCAGCTTAAGGGGGCGTGGAGGAGTGAACTACAATGAGCAGTTCTTC. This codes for CASSLRGRGGVNYNEQFF.

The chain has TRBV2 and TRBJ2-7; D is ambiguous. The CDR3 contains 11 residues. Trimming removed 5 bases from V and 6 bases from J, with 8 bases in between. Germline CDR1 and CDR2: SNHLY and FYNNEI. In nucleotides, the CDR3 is TGTGCCAGCAGTCAATCGGCCGAGCAGTACTTC. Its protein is CASSQSAEQYF.

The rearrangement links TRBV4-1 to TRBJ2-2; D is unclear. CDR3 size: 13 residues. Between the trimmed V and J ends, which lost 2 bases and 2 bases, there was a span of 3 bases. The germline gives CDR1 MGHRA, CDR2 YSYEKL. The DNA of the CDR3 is TGCGCCAGCAGCCAAAAAAACACCGGGGAGCTGTTTTTT. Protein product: CASSQKNTGELFF.

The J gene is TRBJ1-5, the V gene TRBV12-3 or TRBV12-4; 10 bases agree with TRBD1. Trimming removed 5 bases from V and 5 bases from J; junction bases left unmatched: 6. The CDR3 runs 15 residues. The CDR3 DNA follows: TGTGCCAGCAGTGAAACGACAGGGGGCTATCAGCCCCAGCATTTT. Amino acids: CASSETTGGYQPQHF.

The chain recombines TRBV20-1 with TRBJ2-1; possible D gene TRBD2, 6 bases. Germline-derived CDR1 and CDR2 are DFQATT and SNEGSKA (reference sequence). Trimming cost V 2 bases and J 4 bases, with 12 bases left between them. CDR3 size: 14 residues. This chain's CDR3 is CSARRGTLYNEQFF. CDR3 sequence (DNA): TGCAGTGCTAGACGAGGGACTCTATACAATGAGCAGTTCTTC.

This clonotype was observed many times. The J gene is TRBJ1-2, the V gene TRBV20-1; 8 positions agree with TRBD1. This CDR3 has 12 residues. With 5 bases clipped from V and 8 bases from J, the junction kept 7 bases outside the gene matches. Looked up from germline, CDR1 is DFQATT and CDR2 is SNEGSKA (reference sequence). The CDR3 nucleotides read TGCAGTGCTTTCCAGGGGGCGAGGGGCTACACCTTC. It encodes CSAFQGARGYTF.

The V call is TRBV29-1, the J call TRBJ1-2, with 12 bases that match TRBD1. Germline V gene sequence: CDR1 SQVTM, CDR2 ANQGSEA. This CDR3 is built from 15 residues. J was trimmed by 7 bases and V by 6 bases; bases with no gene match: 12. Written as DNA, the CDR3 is TGCAGCGTGGCAGCCGGGACAGGGGGCGTCGGTGGCTACACCTTC. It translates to CSVAAGTGGVGGYTF.

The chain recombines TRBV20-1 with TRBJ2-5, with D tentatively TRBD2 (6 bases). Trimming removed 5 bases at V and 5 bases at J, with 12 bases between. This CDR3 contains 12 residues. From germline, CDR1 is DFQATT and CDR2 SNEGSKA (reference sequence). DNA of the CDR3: TGCAGTGCTGGTCGGGACTGGGAGACCCAGTACTTC. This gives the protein CSAGRDWETQYF.

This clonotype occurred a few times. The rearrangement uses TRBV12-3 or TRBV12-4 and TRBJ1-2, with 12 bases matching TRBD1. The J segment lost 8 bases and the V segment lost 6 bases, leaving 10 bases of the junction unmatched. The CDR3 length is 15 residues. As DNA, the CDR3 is TGTGCCAGCAGCCCCGGGACAGGGGGCGCGGGAGGCTACACCTTC. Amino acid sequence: CASSPGTGGAGGYTF.

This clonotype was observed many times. CDR3 sequence (DNA): TGTGCCAGCAGCTTAGGAACTAGCGGGGTCTACGAGCAGTACTTC. This encodes CASSLGTSGVYEQYF. The rearrangement uses TRBV7-2 and TRBJ2-7, with TRBD2 identical over 10 bases. CDR1 is SGHTA and CDR2 is FQGNSA in the germline V gene. Losses at the gene ends were 1 base for V and 3 bases for J; bases not matched to a gene: 3. This CDR3 spans 15 amino acids. Filled out from reference TRBV7-2 and TRBJ2-7, the complete variable domain reads GAGVSQSPSNKVTEKGKDVELRCDPISGHTALYWYRQSLGQGLEFLIYFQGNSAPDKSGLPSDRFSAERTGGSVSTLTIQRTQQEDSAVYLCASSLGTSGVYEQYFGPGTRLTVT.

The CDR3 region has the DNA TGCAGTGCTAGAGAAGGCCCTCAAGAGACCCAGTACTTC. This codes for CSAREGPQETQYF. This rearrangement joins TRBV20-1 to TRBJ2-5; D remains unclear. The V gene lost 0 bases and the J gene lost 2 bases, with 7 bases spanning the gap. Germline CDR1 is DFQATT and CDR2 is SNEGSKA (reference sequence). The CDR3 runs 13 residues.

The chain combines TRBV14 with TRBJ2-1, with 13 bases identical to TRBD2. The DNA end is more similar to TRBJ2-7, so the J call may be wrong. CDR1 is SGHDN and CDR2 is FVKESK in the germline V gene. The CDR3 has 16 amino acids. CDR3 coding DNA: TGTGCCAGCAGCCCGGGACTAGCGGGAACCTACAATGAGCAGTACTTC. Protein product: CASSPGLAGTYNEQYF.

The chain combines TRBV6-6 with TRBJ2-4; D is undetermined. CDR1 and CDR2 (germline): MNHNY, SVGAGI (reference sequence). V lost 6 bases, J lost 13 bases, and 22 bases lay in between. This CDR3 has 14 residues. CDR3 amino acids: CASSYLGTGNEQYF. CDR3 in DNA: TGTGCCAGCAGCTACCTCGGAACTGGCAATGAGCAGTACTTC.

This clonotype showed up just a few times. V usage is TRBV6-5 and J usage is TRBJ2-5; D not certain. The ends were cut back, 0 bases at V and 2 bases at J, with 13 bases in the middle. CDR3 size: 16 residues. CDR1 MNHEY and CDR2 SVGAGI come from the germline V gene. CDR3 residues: CASSYSKASFQETQYF. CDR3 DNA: TGTGCCAGCAGTTACTCGAAAGCCAGTTTTCAAGAGACCCAGTACTTC.